One sample yielded the 10 T cell receptor beta chains listed below, sequenced in a study of PD-L1 blockade in urothelial cancer. Time point: peripheral blood 6 weeks after treatment start. Profiling relied on immunoSEQ multiplex PCR, and the TCRdb table lists in-frame clones only, not all of them. The sample has over 100,000 clones; approximately 90% are singletons. The sample consisted of PBMCs, taken around atezolizumab (anti-PD-L1) treatment. The receptor source for this set is a man in his sixties with urothelial cancer.

The V call is TRBV7-2, the J call TRBJ2-5, with no clear D. CDR1 is SGHTA, CDR2 FQGNSA, per germline. The CDR3 loop spans 13 amino acids. V lost 0 bases and J lost 11, with 13 bases in between. The CDR3 spells CASSLAVAVQQYF. CDR3 DNA: TGTGCCAGCAGCTTAGCGGTGGCTGTCCAACAGTACTTC.

The chain joins TRBV6-4 to TRBJ1-3; no clear D gene. This CDR3 has 17 residues. Between the trimmed V and J ends, which lost 8 bases and 0 bases, there was a span of 20 bases. Germline V gene sequence: CDR1 MRHNA, CDR2 SNTAGT. In DNA, the CDR3 is TGTGCCAGCCCTTGTACCGGGCGGACTGCCTCTGGAAACACCATATATTTT. Its translation is CASPCTGRTASGNTIYF.

The chain couples TRBV5-4 to TRBJ1-3; D remains ambiguous. The V gene lost 4 bases and the J gene lost 0 bases, with 11 bases spanning the gap. CDR1 is SGHNT and CDR2 is YYREEE in the germline V gene (reference sequence). The CDR3 is 15 amino acids. CDR3 residues: CASSTSFGSGNTIYF. CDR3 nucleotides: TGTGCCAGCAGCACTAGCTTTGGCTCTGGAAACACCATATATTTT.

The chain couples TRBV5-1 to TRBJ2-3; 8 bases align to TRBD2. The CDR3 has 15 amino acids. The V gene's germline CDR1 is SGHRS and CDR2 YFSETQ. The V and J ends lost 4 bases and 4 bases, in that order; junction bases with no gene match: 8. CDR3 in DNA: TGCGCCAGCAGCAAAGGACTAGCCGGCGCAGATACGCAGTATTTT. As protein: CASSKGLAGADTQYF.

This chain joins TRBV4-2 and TRBJ2-5; 8 bases agree with TRBD2. From germline, CDR1 is LGHNA and CDR2 YNFKEQ. Trimming at V came to 4 bases and at J to 3 bases, leaving 13 bases not matched to a gene. The CDR3 is 17 amino acids. CDR3 bases: TGTGCCAGCAGCCCTCGGGAGGGGAGGGACTCAAAAGAGACCCAGTACTTC. Translating it yields CASSPREGRDSKETQYF.

The chain links TRBV6-5 to TRBJ2-5; weak D call: TRBD1 (5 bases). In germline, CDR1 is MNHEY, CDR2 SVGAGI. This CDR3 spans 14 amino acids. With 6 bases removed from V and 1 base from J, the gap between germline ends came to 12 bases. The CDR3 DNA reads as TGTGCCAGCAGACGTACAGGAAGCCAAGAGACCCAGTACTTC. It encodes CASRRTGSQETQYF.

The V and J genes are TRBV2 and TRBJ2-3, with D maybe TRBD2 (6 bases). V shed 0 bases and J shed 0 bases, with 16 bases lying between them. The CDR3 runs 18 residues. Per germline, CDR1 SNHLY and CDR2 FYNNEI. The DNA for the CDR3 is TGTGCCAGCAGTGAAGCGAGTGTTGGCGGGGCTAGCACAGATACGCAGTATTTT. It is translated as CASSEASVGGASTDTQYF.

This clone has just one count. The J gene is TRBJ2-7, the V gene TRBV5-1; a possible D gene is TRBD2 (6 bases). V was clipped by 2 bases and J by 2 bases, with 11 bases between them. Per germline, CDR1 SGHRS and CDR2 YFSETQ. The CDR3 loop spans 14 amino acids. The CDR3 DNA sequence: TGCGCCAGCAGCTTAGACCGACTAGCCTACGAGCAGTACTTC. Protein: CASSLDRLAYEQYF.

The chain recombines TRBV2 with TRBJ1-1; D possibly corresponds to TRBD1 (5 bases). Trimming removed 7 bases at V and 1 base at J, with 22 bases between. CDR1 and CDR2 from the germline V gene are SNHLY and FYNNEI. The CDR3 is 17 amino acids. The CDR3 DNA follows: TGTGCCAGCACTCACAACCAACCCGGGGGGAAGAACACTGAAGCTTTCTTT. Its protein product is CASTHNQPGGKNTEAFF.

This sequence joins TRBV11-1 and TRBJ2-1; maybe TRBD1 (6 bases). V was pared by 5 bases and J by 8 bases, with 10 bases between. The length of the CDR3 is 12 residues. Germline V gene data show CDR1 as SGHAT and CDR2 as FQDESV (reference sequence). CDR3 region: CASSPNRDEQFF. CDR3 nucleotide sequence: TGTGCCAGCAGCCCCAACAGGGATGAGCAGTTCTTC.